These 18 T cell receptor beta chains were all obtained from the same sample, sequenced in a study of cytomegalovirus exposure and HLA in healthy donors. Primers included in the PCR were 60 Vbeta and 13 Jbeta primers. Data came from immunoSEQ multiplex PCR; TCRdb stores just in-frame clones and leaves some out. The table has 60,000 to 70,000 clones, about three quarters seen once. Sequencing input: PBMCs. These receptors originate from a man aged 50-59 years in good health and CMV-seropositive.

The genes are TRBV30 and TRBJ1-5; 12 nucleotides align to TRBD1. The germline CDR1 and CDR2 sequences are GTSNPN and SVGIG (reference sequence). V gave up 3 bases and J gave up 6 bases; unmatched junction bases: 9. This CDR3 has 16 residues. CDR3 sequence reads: CAWSASRDRGPQPQHF. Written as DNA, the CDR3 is TGTGCCTGGAGCGCTAGTCGGGACAGGGGGCCTCAGCCCCAGCATTTT.

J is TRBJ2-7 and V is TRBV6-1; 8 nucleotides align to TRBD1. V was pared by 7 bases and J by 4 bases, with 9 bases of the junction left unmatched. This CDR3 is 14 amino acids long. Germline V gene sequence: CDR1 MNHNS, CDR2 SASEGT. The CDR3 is CASMKDRVGYEQYF. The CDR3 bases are TGTGCCAGCATGAAGGACAGGGTAGGGTACGAGCAGTACTTC.

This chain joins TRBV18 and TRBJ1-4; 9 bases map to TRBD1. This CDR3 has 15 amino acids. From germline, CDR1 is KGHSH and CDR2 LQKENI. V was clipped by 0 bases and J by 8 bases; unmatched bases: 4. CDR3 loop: CASSPPGQGKEKLFF. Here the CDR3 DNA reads TGTGCCAGCTCACCACCGGGACAGGGAAAGGAAAAACTGTTTTTT.

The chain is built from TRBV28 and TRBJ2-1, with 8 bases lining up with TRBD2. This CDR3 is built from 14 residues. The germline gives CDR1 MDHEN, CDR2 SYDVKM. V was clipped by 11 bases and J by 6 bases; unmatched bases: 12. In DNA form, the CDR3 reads TGTGCCGCAAGGACCCAGACTAGCGTCAATGAGCAGTTCTTC. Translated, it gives CAARTQTSVNEQFF.

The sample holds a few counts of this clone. The CDR3 reads CASPSAGARDTQYF. The CDR3 DNA is TGTGCCAGCCCCTCAGCGGGGGCCCGGGATACCCAGTACTTC. The rearrangement links TRBV2 to TRBJ2-5; TRBD2 matches 8 bases. V was clipped by 8 bases and J by 8 bases; unmatched bases: 13. The CDR3 loop spans 14 amino acids. CDR1 and CDR2 from the germline V gene are SNHLY and FYNNEI.

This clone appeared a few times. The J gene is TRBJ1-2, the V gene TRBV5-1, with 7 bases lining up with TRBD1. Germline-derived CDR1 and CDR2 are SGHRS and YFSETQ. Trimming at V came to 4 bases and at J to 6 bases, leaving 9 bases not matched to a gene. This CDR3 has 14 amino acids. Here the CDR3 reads CASSNDRDQNGYTF. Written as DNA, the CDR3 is TGCGCCAGCAGCAACGACAGGGACCAAAATGGCTACACCTTC.

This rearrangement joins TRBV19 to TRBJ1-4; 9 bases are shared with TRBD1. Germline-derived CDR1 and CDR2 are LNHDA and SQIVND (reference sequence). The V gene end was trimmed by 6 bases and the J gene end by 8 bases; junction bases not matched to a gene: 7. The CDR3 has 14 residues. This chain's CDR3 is CASSRGQGDEKLFF. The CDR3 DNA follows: TGTGCCAGTAGCAGGGGACAGGGCGACGAAAAACTGTTTTTT.

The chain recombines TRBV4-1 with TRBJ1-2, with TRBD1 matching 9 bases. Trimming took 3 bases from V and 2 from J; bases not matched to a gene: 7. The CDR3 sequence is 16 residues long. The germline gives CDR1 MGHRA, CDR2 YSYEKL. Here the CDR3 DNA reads TGCGCCAGCAGCCAGGGACAGGGCAGAGCGAACTATGGCTACACCTTC. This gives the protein CASSQGQGRANYGYTF.

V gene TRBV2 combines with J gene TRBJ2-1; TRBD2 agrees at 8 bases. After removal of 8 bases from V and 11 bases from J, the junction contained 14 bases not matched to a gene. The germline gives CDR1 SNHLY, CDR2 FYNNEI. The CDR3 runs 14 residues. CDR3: CASPGGGGRSKQFF. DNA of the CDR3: TGTGCCAGCCCGGGGGGCGGGGGGAGATCAAAGCAGTTCTTC.

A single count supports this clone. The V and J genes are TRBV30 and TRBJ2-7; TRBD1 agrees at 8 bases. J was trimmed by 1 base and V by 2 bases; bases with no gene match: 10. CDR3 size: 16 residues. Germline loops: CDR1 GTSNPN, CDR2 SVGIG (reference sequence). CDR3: CAWSSKDRATSYEQYF. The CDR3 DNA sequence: TGTGCCTGGAGTTCAAAGGACAGGGCCACTTCCTACGAGCAGTACTTC.

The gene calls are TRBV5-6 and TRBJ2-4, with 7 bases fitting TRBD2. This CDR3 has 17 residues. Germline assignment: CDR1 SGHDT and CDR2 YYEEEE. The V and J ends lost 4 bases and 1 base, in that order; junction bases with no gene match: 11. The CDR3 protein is CASSLEVGGWAKNIQYF. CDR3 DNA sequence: TGTGCCAGCAGCCTGGAGGTGGGAGGGTGGGCCAAAAACATTCAGTACTTC.

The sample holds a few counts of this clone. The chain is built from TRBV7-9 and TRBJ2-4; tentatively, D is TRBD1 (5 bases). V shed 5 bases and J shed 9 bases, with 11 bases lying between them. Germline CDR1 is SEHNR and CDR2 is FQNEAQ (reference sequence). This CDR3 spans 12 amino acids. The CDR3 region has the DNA TGTGCCAGCAGCCTGACAGTTTCCATTCAGTACTTC. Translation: CASSLTVSIQYF.

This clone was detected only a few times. The CDR3 sequence: CASSEASGGLNEQFF. The CDR3 DNA reads TGCGCCAGCAGTGAGGCTAGCGGGGGCCTAAATGAGCAGTTCTTC. The gene calls are TRBV10-2 and TRBJ2-1; 10 positions match TRBD2. The germline gives CDR1 WSHSY, CDR2 SAAADI. V lost 2 bases, J lost 7 bases, and 5 bases stayed unmatched. The CDR3 is made up of 15 amino acids.

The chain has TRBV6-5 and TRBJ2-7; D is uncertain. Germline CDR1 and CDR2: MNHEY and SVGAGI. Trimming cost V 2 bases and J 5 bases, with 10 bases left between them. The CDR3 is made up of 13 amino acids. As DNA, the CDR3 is TGTGCCAGCAGTTACCCCTGGAGCAACGAGCAGTACTTC. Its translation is CASSYPWSNEQYF.

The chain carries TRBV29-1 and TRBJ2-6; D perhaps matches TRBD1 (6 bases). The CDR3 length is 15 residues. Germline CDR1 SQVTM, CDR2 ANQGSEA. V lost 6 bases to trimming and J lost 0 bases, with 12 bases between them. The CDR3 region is CSVVTGSSGANVLTF. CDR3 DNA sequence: TGCAGCGTGGTGACAGGCTCCTCTGGGGCCAACGTCCTGACTTTC.

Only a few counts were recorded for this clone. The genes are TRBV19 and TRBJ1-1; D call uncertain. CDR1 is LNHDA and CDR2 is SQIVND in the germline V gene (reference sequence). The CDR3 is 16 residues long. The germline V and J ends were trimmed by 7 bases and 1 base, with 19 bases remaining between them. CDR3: CASTGEGAWGNTEAFF. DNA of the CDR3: TGTGCCAGTACCGGGGAAGGAGCCTGGGGGAACACTGAAGCTTTCTTT. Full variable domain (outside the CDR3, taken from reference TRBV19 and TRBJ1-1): DGGITQSPKYLFRKEGQNVTLSCEQNLNHDAMYWYRQDPGQGLRLIYYSQIVNDFQKGDIAEGYSVSREKKESFPLTVTSAQKNPTAFYLCASTGEGAWGNTEAFFGQGTRLTVV.

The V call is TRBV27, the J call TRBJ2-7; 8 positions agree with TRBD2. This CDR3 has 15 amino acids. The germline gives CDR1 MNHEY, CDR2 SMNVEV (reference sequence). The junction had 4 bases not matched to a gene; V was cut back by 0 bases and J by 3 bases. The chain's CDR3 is CASSLSRREVYEQYF. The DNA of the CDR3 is TGTGCCAGCAGTTTATCAAGGCGGGAGGTCTACGAGCAGTACTTC.

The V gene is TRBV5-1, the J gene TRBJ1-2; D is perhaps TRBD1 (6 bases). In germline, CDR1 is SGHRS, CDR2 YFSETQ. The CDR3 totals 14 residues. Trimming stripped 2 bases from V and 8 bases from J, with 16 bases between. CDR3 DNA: TGCGCCAGCAGCTTCTCAGGGGCCCGTAGCGGCTACACCTTC. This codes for CASSFSGARSGYTF.